This T cell receptor beta chain was identified during a study of T cells after yellow fever vaccination. Overall study results and limits: Abundant clonotypes from the bulk population could contaminate FACS-sorted repertoires. Only a minor proportion of clonotypes was detected across both CD4 and CD8 compartments.

CDR1 SGHRS and CDR2 YFSETQ come from the germline V gene. The CDR3 is made up of 14 amino acids. Losses at the gene ends were 2 bases for V and 7 bases for J; bases not matched to a gene: 4. TCRdb re-derived calls from the 5' RACE reads in MiXCR, one entry per CDR3 protein. The data show some 220,000 distinct CDR3 sequences, 3.2% seen once. In this sample, this clonotype turned up many times. Its antigen is still unknown. The input for sequencing was CD4+ T cells sorted from PBMCs, taken 10 days after the yellow fever booster vaccination. The TCR sequence derives from a man younger than 30 who received the YFV17D yellow fever vaccine. V is TRBV5-1 and J is TRBJ2-1; 9 nucleotides match TRBD2. In DNA form, the CDR3 reads TGCGCCAGCAGCTTTGGGACTAGCTCTAATGAGCAGTTCTTC. Encoded protein: CASSFGTSSNEQFF. Based on the CDR3 plus reference TRBV5-1 and TRBJ2-1, the full variable domain is KAGVTQTPRYLIKTRGQQVTLSCSPISGHRSVSWYQQTPGQGLQFLFEYFSETQRNKGNFPGRFSGRQFSNSRSEMNVSTLELGDSALYLCASSFGTSSNEQFFGPGTRLTVL.